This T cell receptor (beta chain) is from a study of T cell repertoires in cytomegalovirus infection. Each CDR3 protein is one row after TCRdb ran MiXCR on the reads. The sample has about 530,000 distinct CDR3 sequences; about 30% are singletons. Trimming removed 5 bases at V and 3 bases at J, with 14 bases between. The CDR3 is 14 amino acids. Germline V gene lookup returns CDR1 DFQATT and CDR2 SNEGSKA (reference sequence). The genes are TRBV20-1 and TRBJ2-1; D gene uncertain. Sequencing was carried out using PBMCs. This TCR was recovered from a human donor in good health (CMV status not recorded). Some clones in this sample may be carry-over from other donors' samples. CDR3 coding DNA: TGCAGTGCTCCACCTTTAGCCCACTACAATGAGCAGTTCTTC. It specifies CSAPPLAHYNEQFF.